This T cell receptor (beta chain) was profiled in a study of cytomegalovirus exposure and HLA in healthy donors. Study-wide context: Later, an analysis reported that the 130 or so validation repertoires had used the same platform as the approximately 630 first-cohort repertoires. Study-level results: There were a few CMV-associated chains whose specificity for CMV antigens was confirmed in vitro. Most TCR sequences were rare, but some public TCRs occurred in many donors.

Some clones are missing from TCRdb's copy, which holds only in-frame ones; the method was immunoSEQ multiplex PCR. The sample shows 65,000 or so clones, approximately 94% of them seen only once. This CDR3 comprises 13 residues. V was shortened by 0 bases and J by 5 bases, with 11 bases between the two germline ends. Germline assignment: CDR1 SQVTM and CDR2 ANQGSEA. Details on this clone: Antigen unknown.

Source material: PBMCs. This clonotype was obtained from a man aged 18 to 30 in good health and CMV-seropositive. This chain joins TRBV29-1 and TRBJ2-7; D is possibly TRBD1 (6 bases). The CDR3 nucleotides are TGCAGCGTTGAAGAAACAGGGACGGACGAGCAGTACTTC. Protein: CSVEETGTDEQYF.